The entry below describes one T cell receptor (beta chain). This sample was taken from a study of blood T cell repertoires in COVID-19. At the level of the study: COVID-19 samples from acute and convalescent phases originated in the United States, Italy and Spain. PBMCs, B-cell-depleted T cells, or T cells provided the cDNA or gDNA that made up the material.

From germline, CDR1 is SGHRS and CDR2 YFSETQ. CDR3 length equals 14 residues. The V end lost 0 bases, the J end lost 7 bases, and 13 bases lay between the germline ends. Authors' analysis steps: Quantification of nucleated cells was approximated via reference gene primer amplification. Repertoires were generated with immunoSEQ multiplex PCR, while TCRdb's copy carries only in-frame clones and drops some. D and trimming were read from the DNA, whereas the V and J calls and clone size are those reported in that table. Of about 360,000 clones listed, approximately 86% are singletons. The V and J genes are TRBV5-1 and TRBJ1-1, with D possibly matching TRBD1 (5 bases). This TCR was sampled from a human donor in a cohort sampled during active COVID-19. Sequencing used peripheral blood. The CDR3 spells CASSLDTGTLEAFF. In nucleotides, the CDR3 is TGCGCCAGCAGCTTGGACACCGGGACTCTTGAAGCTTTCTTT.